This T cell receptor beta chain was sequenced during a study of beta chain features in type 1 diabetes. Expressed TCRB transcripts were sequenced, since all the RNA that had been isolated was reverse transcribed. Some clones are missing from TCRdb's copy, which holds only in-frame ones; the method was immunoSEQ multiplex PCR. In the table there are roughly 300,000 clones, 12% to 15% of which are singletons. In the case of this clone: At the DNA level, this CDR3 is encoded by other sequences in the same sample as well.

Germline CDR1 SGHRS, CDR2 YFSETQ. The germline V and J ends were trimmed by 0 bases and 1 base, with 2 bases remaining between them. The CDR3 covers 14 residues. The receptor was derived from a man aged 30 to 45 in good health. V and J are TRBV5-1 and TRBJ2-6; D unresolved. The specimen was central memory CD4+ T cells from blood. The CDR3 protein is CASSLVSGANVLTF. DNA of the CDR3: TGCGCCAGCAGCTTGGTTTCTGGGGCCAACGTCCTGACTTTC.